The present T cell receptor (beta chain) was sequenced within a study of blood T cell repertoires in COVID-19. The wider study: Both acute and convalescent COVID-19 samples were obtained from the United States, Italy and Spain.

Measured with immunoSEQ multiplex PCR; TCRdb has only the in-frame clones, and not every one. The sample carries around 300,000 clones, 86% recorded once. This CDR3 spans 15 amino acids. Looked up from germline, CDR1 is MDHEN and CDR2 is SYDVKM. V trimming: 3 bases; J trimming: 4 bases; junction bases outside the gene matches: 4. A note on this clone: Different DNA sequences within this sample yield the same CDR3.

V is TRBV28 and J is TRBJ2-1; 9 nucleotides agree with TRBD2. Sequencing input: peripheral blood. This clonotype originated in a woman aged 25-40 years with active or convalescent COVID-19. The CDR3 region has the DNA TGTGCCAGCAGTTTGGGCGGGGGGGCTTACAATGAGCAGTTCTTC. Translating gives CASSLGGGAYNEQFF.